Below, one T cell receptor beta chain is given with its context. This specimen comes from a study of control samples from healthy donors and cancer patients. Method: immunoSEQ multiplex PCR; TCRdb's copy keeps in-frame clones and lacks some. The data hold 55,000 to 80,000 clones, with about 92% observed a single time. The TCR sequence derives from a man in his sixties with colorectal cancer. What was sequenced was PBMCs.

The CDR3 loop is CASSEGVGQPQHF. In DNA, the CDR3 is TGCGCCAGCAGTGAGGGGGTAGGTCAGCCCCAGCATTTT. This chain joins TRBV10-2 and TRBJ1-5; unclear D gene. Trimming removed 2 bases from V and 6 bases from J, with 8 bases in between. The CDR3 is made up of 13 amino acids. Germline V gene sequence: CDR1 WSHSY, CDR2 SAAADI.